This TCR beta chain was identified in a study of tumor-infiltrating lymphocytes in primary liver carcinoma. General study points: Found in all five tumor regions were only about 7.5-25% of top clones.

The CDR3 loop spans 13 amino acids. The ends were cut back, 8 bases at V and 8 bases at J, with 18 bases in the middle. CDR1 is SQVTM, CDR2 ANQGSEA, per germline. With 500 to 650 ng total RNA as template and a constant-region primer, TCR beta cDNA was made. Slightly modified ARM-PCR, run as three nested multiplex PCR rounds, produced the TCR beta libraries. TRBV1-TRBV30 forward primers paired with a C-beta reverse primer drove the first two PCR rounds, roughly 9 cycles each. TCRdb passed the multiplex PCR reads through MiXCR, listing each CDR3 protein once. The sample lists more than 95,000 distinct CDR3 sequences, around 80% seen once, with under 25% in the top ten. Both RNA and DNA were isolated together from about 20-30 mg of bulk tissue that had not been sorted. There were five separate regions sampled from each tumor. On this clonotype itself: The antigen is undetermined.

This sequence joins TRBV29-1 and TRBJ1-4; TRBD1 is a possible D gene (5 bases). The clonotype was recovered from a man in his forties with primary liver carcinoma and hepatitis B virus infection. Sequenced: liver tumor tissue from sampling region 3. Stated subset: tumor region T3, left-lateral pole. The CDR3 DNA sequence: TGCAGCCTTGTGATGATAGAGGGGGAAAAACTGTTTTTT. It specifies CSLVMIEGEKLFF. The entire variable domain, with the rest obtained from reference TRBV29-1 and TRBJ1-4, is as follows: SAVISQKPSRDICQRGTSLTIQCQVDSQVTMMFWYRQQPGQSLTLIATANQGSEATYESGFVIDKFPISRPNLTFSTLTVSNMSPEDSSIYLCSLVMIEGEKLFFGSGTQLSVL.